The clone carrying this TCR beta chain appeared a single time. The antigen is unknown. The data were obtained in a study of cytomegalovirus exposure and HLA in healthy donors. Study outcomes and limitations: A later analysis found that most CMV-associated TCR beta chains appeared HLA-restricted. CMV antigen specificity was confirmed in vitro for a few CMV-associated chains. The study dropped some indistinguishable V segments, TRBV6-2 and TRBV6-3 among them. From TCR beta sequences, most subjects' HLA-A and HLA-B alleles were reportedly predicted accurately.

The CDR3 consists of 13 residues. Germline V CDR1 and CDR2: MNHNS, SASEGT. V was cut by 6 bases and J by 1 base, with 9 bases left in between. This PCR relied on a set of 60 Vbeta primers and 13 Jbeta primers. The assay was immunoSEQ multiplex PCR, and TCRdb's table has in-frame clones only and misses some. The sample shows about 150,000 clones, more than 60% of them seen only once. The V gene is TRBV6-1, the J gene TRBJ1-1; no definite D call. Source material: PBMCs. The clonotype originates from a woman aged 40-49 years in good health and CMV-seropositive. As DNA, the CDR3 is TGTGCCAGCAGCACCCCGGGGAACACTGAAGCTTTCTTT. As protein: CASSTPGNTEAFF.